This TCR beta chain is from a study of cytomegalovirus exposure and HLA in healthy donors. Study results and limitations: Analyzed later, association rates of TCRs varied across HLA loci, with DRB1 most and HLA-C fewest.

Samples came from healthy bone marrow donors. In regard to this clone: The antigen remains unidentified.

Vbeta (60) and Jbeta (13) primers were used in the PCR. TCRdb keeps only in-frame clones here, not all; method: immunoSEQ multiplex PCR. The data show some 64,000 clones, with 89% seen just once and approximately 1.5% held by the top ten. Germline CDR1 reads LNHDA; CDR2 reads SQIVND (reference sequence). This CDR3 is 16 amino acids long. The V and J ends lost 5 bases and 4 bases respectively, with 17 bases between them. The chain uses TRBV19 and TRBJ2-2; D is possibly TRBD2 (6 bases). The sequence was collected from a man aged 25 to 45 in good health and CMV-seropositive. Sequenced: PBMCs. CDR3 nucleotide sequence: TGTGCCAGTAGTTCCCGCGGGCTCGGGGGCACCGGGGAGCTGTTTTTT. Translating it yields CASSSRGLGGTGELFF. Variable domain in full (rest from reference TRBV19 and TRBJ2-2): DGGITQSPKYLFRKEGQNVTLSCEQNLNHDAMYWYRQDPGQGLRLIYYSQIVNDFQKGDIAEGYSVSREKKESFPLTVTSAQKNPTAFYLCASSSRGLGGTGELFFGEGSRLTVL.